This T cell receptor (beta chain) was sequenced for a study of human T cells and chemical hapten exposure. Study results and limitations: There was no change with DPC sensitization in TCRs above 1 in 1000 frequency.

This clonotype has only a few counts. Its specificity is unknown. Trimming removed 4 bases at V and 10 bases at J, with 12 bases between. Looked up from germline, CDR1 is SGHDT and CDR2 is YYEEEE. The CDR3 extends over 12 amino acids. Unique molecular identifiers were attached to individual cDNA molecules during library preparation. In TCRdb, the RACE reads were re-called with MiXCR into one record per CDR3 protein. The sample records around 80,000 distinct CDR3 sequences, over 7% being singletons. Time point in this sample: healthy volunteer bleed at 6 weeks. The authors extracted total RNA from unfractionated whole blood.

The clonotype comes from a male donor in good health. Some clones in this sample may be carry-over from other donors' samples. Source material: whole blood. The V gene is TRBV5-6, the J gene TRBJ2-1; a possible D gene is TRBD2 (6 bases). The CDR3 loop is CASSATSWEQFF. Written as DNA, the CDR3 is TGTGCCAGCAGCGCGACTAGTTGGGAGCAGTTCTTC.